This TCR beta chain was observed in a study of human T cells and chemical hapten exposure. Each CDR3 protein gets one entry after TCRdb re-called the RACE reads with MiXCR. The sample lists about 84,000 distinct CDR3 sequences, about 10% seen once, with roughly 5% in the top ten. This clonotype was observed at least ten times. What it binds is unknown. Time point of the sample: patch test 2, 6 weeks after DPC sensitization. This sample's treatment: therapeutic diphenylcyclopropenone sensitization with weekly scalp DPC. It was from unfractionated whole blood that total RNA was extracted. Trimming pared 5 bases from V and 2 bases from J, leaving 10 bases between. The CDR3 is 13 residues long. The germline gives CDR1 MNHEY, CDR2 SVGEGT. Study results and limitations: After DPC sensitization, TCRs above 1 in 1000 frequency showed no change. Among expanded TCRs, significantly more large CDR3 similarity clusters formed than among controls.

The specimen was whole blood, collected in connection with sensitization to the hapten diphenylcyclopropenone (DPC). This receptor was identified in a woman between 45 and 65 years old with alopecia areata. Some clones in this sample may be carry-over from other donors' samples. The chain has TRBV6-2 or TRBV6-3 and TRBJ2-7; D ambiguous. CDR3 sequence reads: CASSTVNTYEQYF. The CDR3 DNA is TGTGCCAGCAGTACGGTAAATACCTACGAGCAGTACTTC.